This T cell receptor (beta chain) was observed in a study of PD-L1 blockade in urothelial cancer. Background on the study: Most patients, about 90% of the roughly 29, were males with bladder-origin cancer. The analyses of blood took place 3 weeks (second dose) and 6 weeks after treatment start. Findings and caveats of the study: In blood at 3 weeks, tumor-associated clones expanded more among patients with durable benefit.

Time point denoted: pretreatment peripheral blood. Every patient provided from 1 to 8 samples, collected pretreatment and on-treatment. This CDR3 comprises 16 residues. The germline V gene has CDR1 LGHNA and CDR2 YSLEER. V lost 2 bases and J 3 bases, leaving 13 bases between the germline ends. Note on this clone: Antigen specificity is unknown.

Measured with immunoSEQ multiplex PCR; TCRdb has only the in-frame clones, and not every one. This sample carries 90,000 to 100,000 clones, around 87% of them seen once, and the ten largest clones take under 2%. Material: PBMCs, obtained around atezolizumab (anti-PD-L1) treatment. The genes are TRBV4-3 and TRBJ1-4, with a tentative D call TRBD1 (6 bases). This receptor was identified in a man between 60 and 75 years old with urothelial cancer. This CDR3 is CASSQLLGGANEKLFF. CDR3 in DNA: TGCGCCAGCAGCCAACTTCTAGGGGGGGCTAATGAAAAACTGTTTTTT.